The entry that follows covers one T cell receptor (beta chain) sequence. The V segment lost 3 bases and the J segment 4 bases; nucleotides outside the gene matches: 8. The CDR3 contains 15 residues. CDR1 is ENHRY and CDR2 is SYGVKD in the germline V gene. The entry originates in a study of blood T cell repertoires in COVID-19. As for the study in general: Specimens from acute and convalescent COVID-19 originated in the United States, Italy and Spain. Nucleic acid was either cDNA or gDNA, and it came from T cells, B-cell-depleted T cells, or PBMCs.

Enrollment of patients from Seattle took place during active infection, with longitudinal follow-up. In the study's own analysis: Amplification with reference gene primers provided the estimates of nucleated cell counts. Libraries were prepared by immunoSEQ multiplex PCR; TCRdb keeps only in-frame clonotypes and omits some of them. V and J calls and clone size are as listed in that table; D and trimming were resolved from the DNA. This sample has about 100,000 clones, with roughly 92% found just once. The TCR originated in a woman between 50 and 59 years old with COVID-19, enrolled during active disease. This chain uses TRBV10-3 with TRBJ1-1, with 7 bases fitting TRBD1. Material for sequencing was peripheral blood. CDR3 nucleotide sequence: TGTGCCATCAGTGATCGACAGGGAGTGAGCACTGAAGCTTTCTTT. This codes for CAISDRQGVSTEAFF.